These 27 T cell receptor beta chains originate from one sample sequenced in a study of blood T cell repertoires in COVID-19. Produced via immunoSEQ multiplex PCR; TCRdb's table is partial and in-frame only. The sample lists some 44,000 clones; around 92% were seen once. Sequenced material: peripheral blood. Receptors originate from a human donor in a cohort sampled during active COVID-19.

This clone appeared once. The chain carries TRBV25-1 and TRBJ1-3; D uncertain. The CDR3 is 14 residues long. V was shortened by 0 bases and J by 0 bases, with 3 bases between the two germline ends. CDR1 and CDR2 (germline): MGHDK, SYGVNS. In DNA, the CDR3 is TGTGCCAGCAGTGAATATAACTCTGGAAACACCATATATTTT. Translating gives CASSEYNSGNTIYF.

The rearrangement joins TRBV4-3 to TRBJ2-1; maybe TRBD1 (5 bases). Trimming took 4 bases from V and 0 from J, leaving 10 bases between them. Looked up from germline, CDR1 is LGHNA and CDR2 is YSLEER. This CDR3 region has 15 residues. This chain's CDR3 is CASSRRQNSYNEQFF. CDR3 DNA sequence: TGCGCCAGCAGCCGCCGACAGAACTCCTACAATGAGCAGTTCTTC.

The chain employs TRBV7-9 and TRBJ1-1; no firm D call. Trimming stripped 5 bases from V and 0 bases from J, with 7 bases between. Germline CDR1 reads SEHNR; CDR2 reads FQNEAQ (reference sequence). The CDR3 contains 13 residues. The CDR3 region is CASSPTLNTEAFF. Here the CDR3 DNA reads TGTGCCAGCAGCCCGACACTGAACACTGAAGCTTTCTTT.

The V call is TRBV5-1, the J call TRBJ2-3, with a tentative D call TRBD2 (5 bases). The CDR3 length is 15 residues. Germline V lookup: CDR1 SGHRS, CDR2 YFSETQ. Trimming pared 0 bases from V and 1 base from J, leaving 9 bases between. CDR3 bases: TGCGCCAGCAGCTTGGGAGGGTGGGGCACAGATACGCAGTATTTT. Translating it yields CASSLGGWGTDTQYF. The variable domain in full, completed from reference TRBV5-1 and TRBJ2-3, reads KAGVTQTPRYLIKTRGQQVTLSCSPISGHRSVSWYQQTPGQGLQFLFEYFSETQRNKGNFPGRFSGRQFSNSRSEMNVSTLELGDSALYLCASSLGGWGTDTQYFGPGTRLTVL.

V gene TRBV3-1 (or the pseudogene TRBV3-2) combines with J gene TRBJ1-5, with TRBD1 matching 10 bases. The J segment lost 4 bases and the V segment lost 4 bases, leaving 4 bases of the junction unmatched. The germline V gene encodes CDR1 LGHDT and CDR2 YNNKEL (reference sequence). This CDR3 contains 15 residues. CDR3 DNA: TGTGCCAGCAGCCTCGGGACAGGGGTGAATCAGCCCCAGCATTTT. Protein sequence: CASSLGTGVNQPQHF.

V gene TRBV27 combines with J gene TRBJ1-1, with D perhaps TRBD1 (6 bases). The CDR3 contains 15 residues. CDR1 MNHEY and CDR2 SMNVEV come from the germline V gene (reference sequence). V was cut by 5 bases and J by 5 bases, with 18 bases left in between. The CDR3 DNA is TGTGCCAGCAGTACGACCAGGGGTGAACGGACTGAAGCTTTCTTT. Its protein product is CASSTTRGERTEAFF.

The genes are TRBV5-1 and TRBJ1-2, with D maybe TRBD1 (6 bases). The CDR3 covers 14 residues. Germline V gene lookup returns CDR1 SGHRS and CDR2 YFSETQ. The V and J ends lost 2 bases and 4 bases respectively, with 12 bases between them. For the CDR3, the DNA is TGCGCCAGCAGCTTCGAGACAGGTCGCTATGGCTACACCTTC. Translation: CASSFETGRYGYTF.

The rearrangement links TRBV30 to TRBJ1-5; D is ambiguous. The CDR3 covers 13 residues. Trimming removed 2 bases at V and 5 bases at J, with 10 bases between. The germline gives CDR1 GTSNPN, CDR2 SVGIG (reference sequence). CDR3 sequence: CAWSPSRDQPQHF. CDR3 in DNA: TGTGCCTGGAGTCCCAGCCGGGATCAGCCCCAGCATTTT. Full variable domain (missing parts from reference TRBV30 and TRBJ1-5): SQTIHQWPATLVQPVGSPLSLECTVEGTSNPNLYWYRQAAGRGLQLLFYSVGIGQISSEVPQNLSASRPQDRQFILSSKKLLLSDSGFYLCAWSPSRDQPQHFGDGTRLSIL.

The gene calls are TRBV6-5 and TRBJ1-1, with a tentative D call TRBD1 (5 bases). The CDR3 totals 15 residues. V dropped 7 bases and J dropped 10 bases, with 25 bases sitting between them. In germline, CDR1 is MNHEY, CDR2 SVGAGI. The CDR3 here is CASNPSPGRGTGAFF. The CDR3 DNA follows: TGTGCCAGCAATCCCTCGCCGGGGCGGGGAACGGGAGCTTTCTTT.

The chain couples TRBV5-4 to TRBJ1-1; a possible D gene is TRBD1 (5 bases). CDR1 is SGHNT, CDR2 YYREEE, per germline (reference sequence). The CDR3 sequence is 16 residues long. Trimming pared 4 bases from V and 0 bases from J, leaving 16 bases between. The CDR3 region is CASSPRTTAMNTEAFF. The CDR3 DNA is TGTGCCAGCAGCCCTCGGACGACAGCCATGAACACTGAAGCTTTCTTT.

The rearrangement links TRBV9 to TRBJ2-3; 11 nucleotides agree with TRBD2. CDR1 is SGDLS, CDR2 YYNGEE, per germline. V gave up 3 bases and J gave up 4 bases; unmatched junction bases: 28. The CDR3 is made up of 23 amino acids. CDR3 DNA: TGTGCCAGCAGCGCCAGGTCATCCCCAAGACTAGCGGGAAGATCTCAGAATGCAGATACGCAGTATTTT. Its translation is CASSARSSPRLAGRSQNADTQYF.

The genes are TRBV9 and TRBJ2-7, with a possible D match to TRBD1 (6 bases). V lost 0 bases and J 5 bases, leaving 15 bases between the germline ends. CDR3 length: 15 residues. Per germline, CDR1 SGDLS and CDR2 YYNGEE. CDR3 sequence: CASSVGLQGVNEQYF. CDR3 DNA: TGTGCCAGCAGCGTAGGTTTACAGGGAGTTAACGAGCAGTACTTC. The entire variable domain, with the rest obtained from reference TRBV9 and TRBJ2-7, is as follows: DSGVTQTPKHLITATGQRVTLRCSPRSGDLSVYWYQQSLDQGLQFLIQYYNGEERAKGNILERFSAQQFPDLHSELNLSSLELGDSALYFCASSVGLQGVNEQYFGPGTRLTVT.

The rearrangement uses TRBV3-1 (or the pseudogene TRBV3-2) and TRBJ1-4; D might be TRBD1 (6 bases). V lost 4 bases and J 8 bases, leaving 17 bases between the germline ends. Looked up from germline, CDR1 is LGHDT and CDR2 is YNNKEL (reference sequence). The CDR3 extends over 15 amino acids. The CDR3 DNA is TGTGCCAGCAGCCGAATGAGGGGGATTAGCGAAAAACTGTTTTTT. Amino acid sequence: CASSRMRGISEKLFF.

This clone has a handful of counts. V usage is TRBV9 and J usage is TRBJ2-2, with D hard to call. Germline V lookup: CDR1 SGDLS, CDR2 YYNGEE. Trimming took off 0 bases at V and 6 bases at J, with 6 bases between the two ends. This CDR3 is built from 13 residues. CDR3 DNA: TGTGCCAGCAGCGTAGATCTCGCCGGGGAGCTGTTTTTT. Its protein is CASSVDLAGELFF.

The table lists this clone with a few counts. The chain employs TRBV5-1 and TRBJ1-2; D gene ambiguous. V was trimmed by 0 bases and J by 4 bases, leaving 4 bases between them. The CDR3 loop spans 12 amino acids. Germline assignment: CDR1 SGHRS and CDR2 YFSETQ. For the CDR3, the DNA is TGCGCCAGCAGCTTGGACATCTATGGCTACACCTTC. Residues: CASSLDIYGYTF.

The rearrangement joins TRBV24-1 to TRBJ2-1, with 7 positions matching TRBD2. CDR3 length: 13 amino acids. V lost 5 bases and J lost 6; bases outside the gene matches: 3. CDR1 KGHDR and CDR2 SFDVKD come from the germline V gene. The CDR3 DNA sequence: TGTGCCACCAGTGCTGGGGGGGGCAATGAGCAGTTCTTC. It is translated as CATSAGGGNEQFF.

V is TRBV4-3 and J is TRBJ2-7; D is unresolved. Deletions cut 4 bases from V and 5 bases from J, with 6 bases between. This CDR3 is built from 11 residues. The germline V gene has CDR1 LGHNA and CDR2 YSLEER. The CDR3 DNA sequence: TGCGCCAGCAGCCGGAGCCACGAGCAGTACTTC. Residues: CASSRSHEQYF.

The gene calls are TRBV29-1 and TRBJ2-3; TRBD1 is a possible D gene (6 bases). CDR1 and CDR2 (germline): SQVTM, ANQGSEA. This CDR3 has 11 residues. Trimming left V 7 bases short and J 10 bases short, with 15 bases between. The CDR3 sequence is CSASGQTSQYF. DNA of the CDR3: TGCAGCGCCTCCGGACAGACCTCGCAGTATTTT.

The rearrangement joins TRBV5-6 to TRBJ1-2; D not resolved. There are 13 residues in the CDR3. Germline CDR1 and CDR2: SGHDT and YYEEEE. V was clipped by 2 bases and J by 7 bases, with 12 bases between them. CDR3 in amino acids: CASSLAVRVGYTF. CDR3 bases: TGTGCCAGCAGCTTAGCCGTTAGAGTTGGCTACACCTTC.

This chain links TRBV6-6 with TRBJ2-7; no clear D. The CDR3 has 13 amino acids. Germline CDR1 and CDR2: MNHNY and SVGAGI (reference sequence). Trimming shortened V by 5 bases and J by 3 bases, and 11 bases separated the two germline ends. CDR3 in DNA: TGTGCCAGCAGTCTCTCTCCCTACTACGAGCAGTACTTC. As protein: CASSLSPYYEQYF.

This clone appeared a single time. The rearrangement uses TRBV7-9 and TRBJ2-1, with unresolved D. The CDR3 sequence is 13 residues long. The V end was cut by 0 bases, the J end by 7 bases, with 7 bases between. Germline values: CDR1 SEHNR, CDR2 FQNEAQ (reference sequence). The DNA of the CDR3 is TGTGCCAGCAGCTTAGCCTCAGTAAATGAGCAGTTCTTC. Protein sequence: CASSLASVNEQFF. The variable domain in full, with the rest retrieved from reference TRBV7-9 and TRBJ2-1, is DTGVSQNPRHKITKRGQNVTFRCDPISEHNRLYWYRQTLGQGPEFLTYFQNEAQLEKSRLLSDRFSAERPKGSFSTLEIQRTEQGDSAMYLCASSLASVNEQFFGPGTRLTVL.

V and J are TRBV30 and TRBJ1-3; no reliable D call. The CDR3 is made up of 14 amino acids. CDR1 and CDR2 from the germline V gene are GTSNPN and SVGIG (reference sequence). V lost 5 bases and J 2 bases, leaving 13 bases between the germline ends. Written as DNA, the CDR3 is TGTGCCTGGGGTGGAGGGTTTCCTGGAAACACCATATATTTT. Translation: CAWGGGFPGNTIYF. The full variable domain, in which reference TRBV30 and TRBJ1-3 provide the parts outside the CDR3, is SQTIHQWPATLVQPVGSPLSLECTVEGTSNPNLYWYRQAAGRGLQLLFYSVGIGQISSEVPQNLSASRPQDRQFILSSKKLLLSDSGFYLCAWGGGFPGNTIYFGEGSWLTVV.

The V gene is TRBV5-1, the J gene TRBJ2-7; D might be TRBD1 (6 bases). Germline CDR1 is SGHRS and CDR2 is YFSETQ. The CDR3 contains 13 residues. The ends were cut back, 3 bases at V and 9 bases at J, with 16 bases in the middle. The chain's CDR3 is CASSSDQGGAQYF. The CDR3 region has the DNA TGCGCCAGCAGCTCAGACCAAGGGGGAGCGCAGTACTTC.

The gene calls are TRBV6-2 or TRBV6-3 and TRBJ2-2, with D perhaps matching TRBD2 (7 bases). The CDR3 spans 15 residues. The germline gives CDR1 MNHEY, CDR2 SVGEGT. The germline V and J ends were trimmed by 0 bases and 6 bases, with 11 bases remaining between them. CDR3 residues: CASSYSGGVSGELFF. CDR3 nucleotides: TGTGCCAGCAGTTACTCAGGGGGGGTGTCCGGGGAGCTGTTTTTT.

Here the CDR3 DNA reads TGTGCCAGCAGTCCCGAAGGGAGACTAATTTACGAGCAGTACTTC. Protein sequence: CASSPEGRLIYEQYF. The chain uses TRBV7-9 and TRBJ2-7; perhaps TRBD2 as D (5 bases). The germline V gene encodes CDR1 SEHNR and CDR2 FQNEAQ (reference sequence). The CDR3 has 15 amino acids. Trimming shortened V by 6 bases and J by 4 bases, and 19 bases separated the two germline ends.

V usage is TRBV7-2 and J usage is TRBJ2-7; D perhaps matches TRBD1 (6 bases). Trimming cost V 7 bases and J 0 bases, with 16 bases left between them. CDR3 length: 15 amino acids. The germline gives CDR1 SGHTA, CDR2 FQGNSA. In DNA, the CDR3 is TGTGCCAGCACCCCCTCGGGACACAGCTCCTACGAGCAGTACTTC. Protein product: CASTPSGHSSYEQYF. The full variable domain, in which reference TRBV7-2 and TRBJ2-7 provide the parts outside the CDR3, is GAGVSQSPSNKVTEKGKDVELRCDPISGHTALYWYRQSLGQGLEFLIYFQGNSAPDKSGLPSDRFSAERTGGSVSTLTIQRTQQEDSAVYLCASTPSGHSSYEQYFGPGTRLTVT.

The chain recombines TRBV30 with TRBJ2-7, with 7 bases matching TRBD2. Germline assignment: CDR1 GTSNPN and CDR2 SVGIG (reference sequence). Trimming took 4 bases from V and 2 from J; bases not matched to a gene: 2. The CDR3 is 12 residues long. The CDR3 reads CAWMSGAYEQYF. The CDR3 nucleotides are TGTGCCTGGATGAGCGGGGCCTACGAGCAGTACTTC.